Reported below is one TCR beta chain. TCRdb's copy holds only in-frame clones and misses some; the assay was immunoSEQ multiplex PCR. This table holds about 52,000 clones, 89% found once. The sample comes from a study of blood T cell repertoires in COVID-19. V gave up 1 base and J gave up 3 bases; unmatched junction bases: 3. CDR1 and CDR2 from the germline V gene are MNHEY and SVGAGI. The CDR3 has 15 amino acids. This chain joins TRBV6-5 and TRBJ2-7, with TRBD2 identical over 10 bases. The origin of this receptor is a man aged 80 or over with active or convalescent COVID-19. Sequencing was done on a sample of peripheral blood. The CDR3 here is CASSYWTSGGYEQYF. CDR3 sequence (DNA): TGTGCCAGCAGTTACTGGACTAGCGGAGGCTACGAGCAGTACTTC.